The entry that follows covers one TCR beta chain sequence. Original methodology: Nucleated cell counts were estimated from reference gene primer amplification. Libraries were prepared by immunoSEQ multiplex PCR; TCRdb keeps only in-frame clonotypes and omits some of them. Clone size and V and J calls were adopted from that table, with D and trimming inferred from the DNA. Among around 68,000 clones, about 90% were seen once, and the ten largest hold 2% to 2.5%. This record comes from a study of blood T cell repertoires in COVID-19. The CDR3 runs 15 residues. V lost 3 bases and J 4 bases, leaving 17 bases between the germline ends. Germline assignment: CDR1 SGHRS and CDR2 YFSETQ.

The TCR was taken from a human donor in a cohort sampled during active COVID-19. This chain uses TRBV5-1 with TRBJ2-7, with D possibly TRBD2 on 5 matching bases. The sequenced material came from peripheral blood. CDR3 DNA: TGCGCCAGCAGCTCCGGAGCGGCCAGTATTTACGAGCAGTACTTC. This gives the protein CASSSGAASIYEQYF.